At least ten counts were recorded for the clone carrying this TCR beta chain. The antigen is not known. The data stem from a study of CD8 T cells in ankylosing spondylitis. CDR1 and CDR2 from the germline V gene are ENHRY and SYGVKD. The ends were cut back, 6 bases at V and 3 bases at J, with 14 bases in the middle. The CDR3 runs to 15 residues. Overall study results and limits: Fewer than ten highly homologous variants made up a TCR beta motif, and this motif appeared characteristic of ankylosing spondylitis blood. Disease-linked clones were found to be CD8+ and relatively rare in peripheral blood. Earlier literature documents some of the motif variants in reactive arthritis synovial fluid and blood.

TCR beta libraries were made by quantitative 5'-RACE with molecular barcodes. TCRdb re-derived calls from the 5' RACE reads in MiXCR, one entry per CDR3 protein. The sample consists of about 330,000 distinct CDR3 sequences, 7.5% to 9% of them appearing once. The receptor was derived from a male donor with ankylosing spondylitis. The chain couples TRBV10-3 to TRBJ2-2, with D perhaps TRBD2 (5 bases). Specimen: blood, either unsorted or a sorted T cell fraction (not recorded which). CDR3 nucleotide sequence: TGTGCCATCAGACCAGGACGGGGAGACACCGGGGAGCTGTTTTTT. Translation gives CAIRPGRGDTGELFF.